Listed here are 7 T cell receptor beta chains from one sample, sequenced in a study of T cell responses to AZD1222 COVID-19 vaccine. TCRdb keeps only in-frame clones here, not all; method: immunoSEQ multiplex PCR. The repertoire holds some 120,000 clones, with roughly 80% as singletons. This material consisted of peripheral blood, taken on day 0 of AZD1222 vaccination. These receptors all stem from an adult in good health.

The V gene is TRBV9, the J gene TRBJ1-5; possibly TRBD1 for D (5 bases). The germline CDR1 and CDR2 sequences are SGDLS and YYNGEE. The CDR3 totals 15 residues. V was cut by 0 bases and J by 0 bases, with 7 bases left in between. CDR3 in amino acids: CASSVDDSSNQPQHF. CDR3 DNA sequence: TGTGCCAGCAGCGTAGATGACAGTAGCAATCAGCCCCAGCATTTT.

V and J are TRBV28 and TRBJ1-4; D is possibly TRBD1 (5 bases). V lost 8 bases, J lost 1 base, and 11 bases lay in between. The CDR3 contains 14 residues. The germline CDR1 and CDR2 sequences are MDHEN and SYDVKM. The CDR3 DNA reads TGTGCCAGCTATGAGGGGCGAACTAATGAAAAACTGTTTTTT. Amino acid sequence: CASYEGRTNEKLFF.

The chain employs TRBV9 and TRBJ2-4; the match to TRBD2 covers 10 bases. Germline V gene data show CDR1 as SGDLS and CDR2 as YYNGEE. The CDR3 runs to 15 residues. V shed 4 bases, J shed 7 bases, and the junction held 8 bases outside the gene matches. The CDR3 DNA reads as TGTGCCAGCAGCCCCCAGCGGGGGGGCCGTAACATTCAGTACTTC. Its translation: CASSPQRGGRNIQYF.

This rearrangement joins TRBV6-4 to TRBJ1-6, with 7 bases identical to TRBD1. This CDR3 has 15 amino acids. CDR1 MRHNA and CDR2 SNTAGT come from the germline V gene. Trimming cost V 4 bases and J 5 bases; bases outside gene matches: 5. Here the CDR3 reads CASSGRQGHNSPLHF. CDR3 DNA: TGTGCCAGCAGTGGGAGACAGGGTCATAATTCACCCCTCCACTTT.

V and J are TRBV5-1 and TRBJ2-3, with 11 bases aligning to TRBD2. The V gene end was trimmed by 7 bases and the J gene end by 1 base; junction bases not matched to a gene: 8. Germline CDR1 SGHRS, CDR2 YFSETQ. This CDR3 is built from 16 residues. The CDR3 here is CASGVAGGFGTDTQYF. CDR3 bases: TGCGCCAGCGGGGTAGCGGGAGGGTTCGGCACAGATACGCAGTATTTT.

The rearrangement joins TRBV29-1 to TRBJ2-5; the D is unclear. This CDR3 is 14 amino acids long. Trimming removed 3 bases at V and 3 bases at J, with 14 bases between. Germline loops: CDR1 SQVTM, CDR2 ANQGSEA. Here the CDR3 DNA reads TGCAGCGTTGAGGTCCCGCCAACCGAAGAGACCCAGTACTTC. Translation: CSVEVPPTEETQYF.

This clone has a handful of counts. The chain uses TRBV5-5 and TRBJ2-2, with 10 bases lining up with TRBD1. The CDR3 has 15 amino acids. Germline V gene data show CDR1 as SGHKS and CDR2 as YYEKEE (reference sequence). The junction had 6 bases not matched to a gene; V was cut back by 5 bases and J by 5 bases. The CDR3: CASSLDRGGTGELFF. The CDR3, as DNA: TGTGCCAGCAGTCTGGACAGGGGGGGTACCGGGGAGCTGTTTTTT.